This T cell receptor beta chain comes out of a study of identical twins. Broader study findings: Twin pairs' shared out-of-frame alpha sequences were enriched in low generation probability.

This clonotype was detected ten times or more. Its matching antigen is unknown. Using its own MiXCR run on the 5' RACE reads, TCRdb lists one record per CDR3 protein. The sample includes 450,000 or so distinct CDR3 sequences, approximately 15% of them seen just once. These records were also assigned to another study, of yellow fever vaccine responses in identical twins. As reported in that work: Twins reportedly had a vaccine T cell response that seemed partly convergent, partly personalized.

Source material: CD4+ T cells sorted from blood. This clonotype was sampled from a woman aged 18-29 years in good health.

The CDR3 reads CASSLEVQQTQYF. The CDR3 nucleotides read TGTGCCAGCAGCTTAGAGGTGCAGCAGACCCAGTACTTC. V usage is TRBV7-2 and J usage is TRBJ2-5; unclear D gene. The CDR3 loop spans 13 amino acids. Trimming left V 1 base short and J 6 bases short, with 9 bases between. Germline values: CDR1 SGHTA, CDR2 FQGNSA.